A selection of T cell receptor beta chains follows, all from one sample in a study of patients and donors after allogeneic stem cell transplantation. TCRdb re-called the RT-PCR reads with MiXCR, one entry per CDR3 protein. This table holds about 960,000 distinct CDR3 sequences, more than 15% found once. The sample taken for sequencing was blood, either unsorted or a sorted T cell fraction (not recorded which). All receptors derive from a human donor who was either an allogeneic HSCT recipient or a stem cell or donor lymphocyte infusion donor (not recorded which). It is not recorded whose cells these are; they may come from a transplant donor. CDR3s include the opening cysteine and the closing phenylalanine or tryptophan. D genes are given only for firm matches. Size values are once, few and many counts, or a class for expanded clones, and some rows have none.

NA	few	TRBV5-1	TRBJ2-3	CASSEWVFNTDTQYF	TGCGCCAGCAGCGAGTGGGTTTTCAACACAGATACGCAGTATTTT
TRBD1	few	TRBV12-3/TRBV12-4	TRBJ1-4	CASRTGGLGEKLFF	TGTGCCAGCAGGACAGGGGGCTTGGGAGAAAAACTGTTTTTT
NA	few	TRBV29-1	TRBJ2-3	CSVGGTVTTDTQYF	TGCAGCGTGGGGGGGACAGTGACTACAGATACGCAGTATTTT
TRBD2	NA	TRBV19	TRBJ2-2	CASSQRETNTGELFF	TGTGCCAGTAGTCAGCGGGAGACTAACACCGGGGAGCTGTTTTTT
NA	few	TRBV25-1	TRBJ1-2	CASSESGLPHGYTF	TGTGCCAGCAGTGAATCCGGCTTACCGCATGGCTACACCTTC
TRBD1	NA	TRBV20-1	TRBJ2-3	CSAIQGARTDTQYF	TGCAGTGCAATACAGGGGGCGCGGACAGATACGCAGTATTTT
NA	few	TRBV4-3	TRBJ2-7	CASSQGRAGTPPYEQYF	TGCGCCAGCAGCCAAGGGCGGGCAGGGACACCCCCCTACGAGCAGTACTTC
NA	few	TRBV5-4	TRBJ2-3	CASSLEGVTGDTQYF	TGTGCCAGCAGCTTGGAGGGGGTGACTGGAGATACGCAGTATTTT
NA	many	TRBV11-2	TRBJ1-1	CASSRVGNTEAFF	TGTGCCAGCAGCCGAGTGGGAAACACTGAAGCTTTCTTT
NA	few	TRBV7-3	TRBJ1-1	CASSLTGGSPEAFF	TGTGCCAGCAGCTTAACAGGGGGGAGCCCTGAAGCTTTCTTT
NA	few	TRBV6-6	TRBJ2-5	CASTGTQETQYF	TGTGCCAGCACTGGGACCCAAGAGACCCAGTACTTC
NA	NA	TRBV11-2	TRBJ1-1	CASSLRPGPDTEASF	TGTGCCAGCAGTCTCAGACCGGGGCCGGACACTGAAGCTTCCTTT
TRBD1	few	TRBV12-3/TRBV12-4	TRBJ2-7	CASSLGTGWGEQYF	TGTGCCAGCAGTTTGGGGACAGGCTGGGGAGAGCAGTACTTC
TRBD1	few	TRBV6-5	TRBJ1-1	CASRYRGMNTEAFF	TGTGCCAGCAGATACAGGGGGATGAACACTGAAGCTTTCTTT
TRBD2	many	TRBV20-1	TRBJ2-7	CSARARTSGHYEQYF	TGCAGTGCTAGAGCCCGGACTAGCGGACATTACGAGCAGTACTTC
TRBD2	NA	TRBV7-9	TRBJ2-7	CASTQPIAGGTSYEQYF	TGTGCCAGCACCCAGCCCATAGCGGGGGGCACCTCCTACGAGCAGTACTTC
TRBD1	NA	TRBV5-8	TRBJ2-3	CASSFGQGQIDTQYF	TGTGCCAGCAGCTTCGGACAGGGGCAGATAGATACGCAGTATTTT
NA	NA	TRBV5-1	TRBJ2-7	CASSLLPVGTLREQYF	TGCGCCAGCAGCCTCCTACCCGTCGGGACCTTGAGGGAGCAGTACTTC
TRBD2	NA	TRBV5-1	TRBJ2-3	CASSLGTSGNPDTQYF	TGCGCCAGCAGCTTGGGGACTAGCGGGAATCCAGATACGCAGTATTTT
TRBD1	NA	TRBV2	TRBJ1-1	CARLQGASSEAFF	TGTGCCAGGCTACAGGGGGCTTCTTCCGAAGCTTTCTTT
NA	many	TRBV12-3/TRBV12-4	TRBJ1-1	CASTPRTEAFF	TGTGCCAGCACCCCGAGGACTGAAGCTTTCTTT
TRBD1	few	TRBV11-1	TRBJ2-2	CASSFWARAGGFSDTGELFF	TGTGCCAGCAGCTTTTGGGCCCGGGCAGGGGGCTTTTCGGACACCGGGGAGCTGTTTTTT
NA	NA	TRBV11-2	TRBJ1-6	CASTNRGVSGSPLHF	TGTGCCAGCACTAATAGAGGGGTATCAGGTTCACCCCTCCACTTT
NA	NA	TRBV9	TRBJ2-7	CASSVRGDSSSYEQYF	TGTGCCAGCAGCGTACGTGGAGACAGCTCTTCCTACGAGCAGTACTTC
TRBD2	NA	TRBV24-1	TRBJ2-1	CATSDSAGGYNEQFF	TGTGCCACCAGTGATTCGGCGGGAGGCTACAATGAGCAGTTCTTC
TRBD1	few	TRBV29-1	TRBJ2-1	CSVERGRPEQFF	TGCAGCGTGGAGAGGGGGCGCCCTGAGCAGTTCTTC
NA	NA	TRBV24-1	TRBJ2-3	CATAHAGTPGQNTDTQYF	TGTGCCACCGCCCATGCGGGGACACCCGGACAAAACACAGATACGCAGTATTTT
NA	few	TRBV7-9	TRBJ2-7	CASSNLGRTYEQYF	TGTGCCAGCAGCAATCTCGGAAGAACCTACGAGCAGTACTTC
TRBD2	many	TRBV29-1	TRBJ2-3	CSVAPASGRNTDTQYF	TGCAGCGTTGCCCCGGCTAGCGGGAGGAACACAGATACGCAGTATTTT
TRBD1	many	TRBV12-3/TRBV12-4	TRBJ2-1	CASSLYRSGTGGYNEQFF	TGTGCCAGCAGTTTATATCGTAGCGGGACAGGGGGTTACAATGAGCAGTTCTTC
NA	many	TRBV12-3/TRBV12-4	TRBJ2-4	CASGGADAKNIQYF	TGTGCCAGCGGGGGGGCGGACGCCAAAAACATTCAGTACTTC
TRBD1	few	TRBV3-1	TRBJ1-6	CASSRGQGKNNSPLHF	TGTGCCAGCAGCCGCGGACAGGGGAAAAATAATTCACCCCTCCACTTT
NA	few	TRBV7-2	TRBJ2-7	CASSLIVLVSSYEQYF	TGTGCCAGCAGCTTAATAGTCCTAGTAAGCTCCTACGAGCAGTACTTC
NA	NA	TRBV7-8	TRBJ2-5	CASSPVRAGLRETQYF	TGTGCCAGCAGCCCCGTCCGGGCAGGTTTGCGGGAGACCCAGTACTTC
NA	NA	TRBV7-9	TRBJ2-7	CASSSWTANYEQYF	TGTGCCAGCAGCTCCTGGACAGCTAACTACGAGCAGTACTTC
NA	few	TRBV12-3/TRBV12-4	TRBJ2-1	CASSFLGNNEQFF	TGTGCCAGCAGTTTCTTGGGCAACAATGAGCAGTTCTTC
TRBD2	many	TRBV3-1	TRBJ2-1	CASSPLAGPYNEQFF	TGTGCCAGCAGCCCACTAGCGGGACCATACAATGAGCAGTTCTTC
TRBD1	many	TRBV12-3/TRBV12-4	TRBJ2-5	CASSRGDRETQYF	TGTGCCAGCAGTCGTGGGGACAGAGAGACCCAGTACTTC
NA	NA	TRBV27	TRBJ2-3	CASSKYYRLSGTDTQYF	TGTGCCAGCAGTAAATATTACAGGCTCAGCGGCACAGATACGCAGTATTTT
NA	NA	TRBV7-9	TRBJ1-3	CASSPGQYHTIYF	TGTGCCAGCAGCCCCGGACAGTATCACACCATATATTTT
TRBD2	few	TRBV6-1	TRBJ2-7	CASRSAGGRRYEQYF	TGTGCCAGCAGGTCAGCGGGGGGGCGCCGGTACGAGCAGTACTTC
NA	few	TRBV28	TRBJ2-5	CASRQGRETQYF	TGTGCCAGCAGGCAGGGGAGGGAGACCCAGTACTTC
NA	few	TRBV6-2/TRBV6-3	TRBJ1-5	CASSYSSQGGNQPQHF	TGTGCCAGCAGTTACTCGAGCCAGGGAGGCAATCAGCCCCAGCATTTT
NA	few	TRBV3-1	TRBJ1-1	CASSRSAGFGAFF	TGTGCCAGCAGCCGCAGCGCGGGGTTTGGAGCTTTCTTT